In its sample, the clone carrying this TCR beta chain is large. Its antigen remains unidentified. CDR1 is MNHEY and CDR2 is SMNVEV in the germline V gene (reference sequence). With V trimmed by 6 bases and J by 7 bases, 9 bases remained unmatched. The CDR3 is made up of 14 amino acids. This record comes from a study of metastatic and nonmetastatic thyroid tumors. Study-wide background: It was across blood and tumor or nodule tissue from malignant and benign thyroid patients that repertoires were compared.

In the original processing: Differences in CDR3 between clinicopathological groups were drawn on to build a classifier intended to discriminate distant-metastatic papillary thyroid cancer patients. With MiXCR, TCRdb called clones anew from the PCR reads. The V and J calls here are based on TCRdb, not the publication. Of about 5,000 clones in the sample, 34% are singletons; the top ten hold roughly 28%. Nobody among the patients had been given any treatment before thyroid surgery. Study-level results: A significant increase in TCR beta diversity was reportedly seen in malignant thyroid tumors relative to benign nodules, in blood and tumor.

The TCR sequence derives from a male donor with papillary thyroid cancer or a benign thyroid nodule (not recorded which). Some clones in this sample may be carry-over from other donors' samples. The chain is built from TRBV27 and TRBJ2-7; 10 bases agree with TRBD2. The sequenced sample consisted of adjacent normal tissue. For the CDR3, the DNA is TGTGCCAGCAGCCCGCTAGCGGGAGCTTATGAGCAGTACTTC. It is translated as CASSPLAGAYEQYF.